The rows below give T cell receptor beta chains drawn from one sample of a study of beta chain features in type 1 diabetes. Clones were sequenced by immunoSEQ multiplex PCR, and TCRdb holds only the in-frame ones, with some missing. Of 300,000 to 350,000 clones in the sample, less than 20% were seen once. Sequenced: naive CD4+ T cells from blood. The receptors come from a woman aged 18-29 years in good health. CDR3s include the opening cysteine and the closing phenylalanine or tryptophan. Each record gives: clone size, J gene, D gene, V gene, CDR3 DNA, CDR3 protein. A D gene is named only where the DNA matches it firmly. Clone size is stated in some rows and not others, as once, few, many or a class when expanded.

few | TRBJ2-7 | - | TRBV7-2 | TGTGCCAGCAGCTTAAATCGGCAACAGGGTATCGACGAGCAGTACTTC | CASSLNRQQGIDEQYF
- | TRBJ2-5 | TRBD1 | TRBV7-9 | TGTGCCAGCAGCATACGATGGGACAGCATCCAAGAGACCCAGTACTTC | CASSIRWDSIQETQYF
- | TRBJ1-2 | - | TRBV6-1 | TGTGCCACCTCCCTCGGGCAGGGGATGGGTGGCTACACCTTC | CATSLGQGMGGYTF
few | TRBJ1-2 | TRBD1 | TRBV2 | TGTGCCAGCATTCCGAACAGGGGCGTGAACTATGGCTACACCTTC | CASIPNRGVNYGYTF
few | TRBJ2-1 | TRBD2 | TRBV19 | TGTGCCAGTAGTACCGAGCGGGGACCCTACAATGAGCAGTTCTTC | CASSTERGPYNEQFF
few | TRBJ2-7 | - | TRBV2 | TGTGCCAGCAGTGAAGTGCGATACGAGCAGTACTTC | CASSEVRYEQYF
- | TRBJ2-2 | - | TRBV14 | TGTGCCAGCAGCCAAGATCTTGGAGGTACCGGGGAGCTGTTTTTT | CASSQDLGGTGELFF
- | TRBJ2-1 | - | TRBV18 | TGTGCCAGCTCAGCGTTAGACAATGAGCAGTTCTTC | CASSALDNEQFF
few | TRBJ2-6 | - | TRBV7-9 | TGTGCCAGCAGCTTAGGACTTCGCTCTGGGGCCAACGTCCTGACTTTC | CASSLGLRSGANVLTF
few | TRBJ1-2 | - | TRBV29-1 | TGCAGCGTCTACCGGGGTGATGGCTACACCTTC | CSVYRGDGYTF
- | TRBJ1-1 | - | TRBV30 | TGTGCCTGGAGTGTACTGCGGGACACTGAAGCTTTCTTT | CAWSVLRDTEAFF
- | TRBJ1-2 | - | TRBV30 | TGTGCCTGGAGTGACCTCGGGGAACGAAACTATGGCTACACCTTC | CAWSDLGERNYGYTF
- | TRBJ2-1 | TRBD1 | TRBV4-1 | TGCGCCAGCAGCCAATACCGGGACAGGGGCCCAGAGCAGTTCTTC | CASSQYRDRGPEQFF
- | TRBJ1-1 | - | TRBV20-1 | TGCAGTGCTAGCGGAGACACTGAAGCTTTCTTT | CSASGDTEAFF
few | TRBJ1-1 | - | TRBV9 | TGTGCCAGCAGCGTAGAGGGAAGGGGTGAAGCTTTCTTT | CASSVEGRGEAFF
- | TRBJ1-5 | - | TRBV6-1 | TGTGCCAGCACCGCAGGTCGTCAGCCCCAGCATTTT | CASTAGRQPQHF